This TCR beta chain was identified during a study of blood T cell repertoires in COVID-19. Data came from immunoSEQ multiplex PCR; TCRdb stores just in-frame clones and leaves some out. The data show about 220,000 clones, with almost 90% seen just once and roughly 14% held by the top ten. Participant age was roughly 18 to 90 years, and participants resided in roughly 25 US areas. Clinical histories supplied by participants themselves formed the basis of cohort assignment. This CDR3 has 15 residues. Germline lookup yields CDR1 MDHEN and CDR2 SYDVKM. The junction had 7 bases not matched to a gene; V was cut back by 4 bases and J by 5 bases.

The sample consisted of PBMCs or T cells enriched from blood (not recorded which). The chain links TRBV28 to TRBJ1-4; TRBD1 agrees at 7 bases. The receptor's source is a woman between 50 and 59 years old with acute COVID-19. DNA for the CDR3: TGTGCCAGCAGTTCCGACAGGGCCCAAAATGAAAAACTGTTTTTT. Translation: CASSSDRAQNEKLFF.